This T cell receptor (beta chain) was sequenced for a study of CD8 T cells in Susac syndrome. General observations from the study: In Susac syndrome, the CD4+ T cell repertoires did not show clonal expansion.

Points on this clonotype: No antigen is known for it.

RNA totalling roughly 0.5 to 1 ug underwent reverse transcription with random hexamers. An immunoSEQ multiplex PCR generated amplified TCR beta CDR3 products spanning 54 Vbeta and 13 Jbeta. MiXCR was run by TCRdb on the immunoSEQ multiplex PCR reads, yielding one entry per CDR3 protein. The sample records 100,000 or so distinct CDR3 sequences, roughly 94% being singletons. Sequenced input: CD4+ T cells from PBMCs. This clonotype was obtained from a human donor with Susac syndrome.

The DNA for the CDR3 is TGTGCCAGCAGCTCTCGACAGGGTCCTTACGAGCAGTACTTC. Amino acid sequence: CASSSRQGPYEQYF. The chain carries TRBV2 and TRBJ2-7, with 7 bases matching TRBD1. The J segment lost 4 bases and the V segment lost 6 bases, leaving 9 bases of the junction unmatched. Germline CDR1 SNHLY, CDR2 FYNNEI. This CDR3 comprises 14 residues.